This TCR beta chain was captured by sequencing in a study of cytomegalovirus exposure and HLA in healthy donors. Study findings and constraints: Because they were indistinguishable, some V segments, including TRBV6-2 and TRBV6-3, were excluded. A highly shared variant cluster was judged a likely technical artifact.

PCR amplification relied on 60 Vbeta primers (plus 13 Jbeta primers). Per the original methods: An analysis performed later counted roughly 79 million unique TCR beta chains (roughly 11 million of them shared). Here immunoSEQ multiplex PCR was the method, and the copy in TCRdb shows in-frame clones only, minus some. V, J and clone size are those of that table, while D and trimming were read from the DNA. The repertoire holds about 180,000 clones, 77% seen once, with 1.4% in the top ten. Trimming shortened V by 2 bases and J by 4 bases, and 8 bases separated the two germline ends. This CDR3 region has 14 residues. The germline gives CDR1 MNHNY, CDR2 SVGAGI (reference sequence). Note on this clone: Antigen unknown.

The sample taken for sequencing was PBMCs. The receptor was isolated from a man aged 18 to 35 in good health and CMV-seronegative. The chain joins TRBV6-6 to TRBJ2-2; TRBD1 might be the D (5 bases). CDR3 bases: TGTGCCAGCAGTTACGGGGCAGGCACCGGGGAGCTGTTTTTT. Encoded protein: CASSYGAGTGELFF.